This entry is about one T cell receptor (beta chain). Its specificity is not known. TCR beta CDR3 region amplification was performed from RNA transcripts. With the HTBI primer set, the TCR CDR3 went through a first round of RT-PCR. TCRdb reanalysed the multiplex PCR reads using MiXCR and keeps one entry per CDR3 protein. The sample contains approximately 610,000 distinct CDR3 sequences, approximately 15% of which appear only once. These data belong to a study of T cells in Graves' hyperthyroidism and ophthalmopathy. Broader study findings: A model built on 13 V-J features separated ophthalmopathy from stable hyperthyroidism. For ophthalmopathy, model prediction preceded onset by a median roughly 6.5 months.

The V and J ends lost 4 bases and 8 bases, in that order; junction bases with no gene match: 7. The CDR3 sequence is 14 residues long. The TCR sequence derives from a woman aged 18-29 years with Graves' hyperthyroidism. This chain uses TRBV12-3 or TRBV12-4 with TRBJ1-4; 7 bases are a match to TRBD1. The sequenced material came from blood. CDR3 DNA: TGTGCCAGCAGTTCAGGGGGGAAACTCGAAAAACTGTTTTTT. Protein sequence: CASSSGGKLEKLFF.